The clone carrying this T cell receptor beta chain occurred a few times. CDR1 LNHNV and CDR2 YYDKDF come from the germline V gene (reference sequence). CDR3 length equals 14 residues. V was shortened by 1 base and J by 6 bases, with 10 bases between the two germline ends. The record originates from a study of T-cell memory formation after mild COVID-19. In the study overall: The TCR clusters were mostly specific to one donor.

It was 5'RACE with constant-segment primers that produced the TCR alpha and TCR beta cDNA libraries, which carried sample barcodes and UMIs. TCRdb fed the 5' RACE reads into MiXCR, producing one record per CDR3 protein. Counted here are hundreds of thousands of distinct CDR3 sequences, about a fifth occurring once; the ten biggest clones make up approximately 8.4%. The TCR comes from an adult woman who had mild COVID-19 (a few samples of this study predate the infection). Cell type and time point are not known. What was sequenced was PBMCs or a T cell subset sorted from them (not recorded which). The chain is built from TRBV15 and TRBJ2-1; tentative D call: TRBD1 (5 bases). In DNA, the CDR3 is TGTGCCACCAGCAGAGTCCTTCAGGGCAATGAGCAGTTCTTC. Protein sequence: CATSRVLQGNEQFF.